This T cell receptor beta chain stems from a study of identical twins. TCRdb re-derived calls from the 5' RACE reads in MiXCR, one entry per CDR3 protein. The data hold 250,000 or so distinct CDR3 sequences, with approximately 7.9% observed a single time. Looked up from germline, CDR1 is DFQATT and CDR2 is SNEGSKA (reference sequence). This CDR3 spans 11 amino acids. V lost 2 bases, J lost 6 bases, and 8 bases lay in between. With regard to this clonotype: The target antigen is unknown.

Broader study findings: Sequences that were out-of-frame, alpha and twin-shared displayed an excess of low generation probability.

These records were also assigned to another study, of yellow fever vaccine responses in identical twins.

Sequenced sample: CD8+ T cells sorted from blood. This sequence was found in a woman aged 18-29 years in good health. The rearrangement uses TRBV20-1 and TRBJ2-7, with no clear D. In DNA form, the CDR3 reads TGCAGTGCTAGACAGGTGGGCGAGCAGTACGTC. Protein sequence: CSARQVGEQYV.